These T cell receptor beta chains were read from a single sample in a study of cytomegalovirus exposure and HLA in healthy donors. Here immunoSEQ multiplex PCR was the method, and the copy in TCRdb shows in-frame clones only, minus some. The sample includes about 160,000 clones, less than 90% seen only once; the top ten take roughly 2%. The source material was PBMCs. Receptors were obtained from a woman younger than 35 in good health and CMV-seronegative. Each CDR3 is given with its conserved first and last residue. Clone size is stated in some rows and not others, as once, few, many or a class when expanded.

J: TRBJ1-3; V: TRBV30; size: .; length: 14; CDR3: CAGLLGGKWNTIYF
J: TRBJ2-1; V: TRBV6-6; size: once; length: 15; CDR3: CASSYSSGPYNEQFF
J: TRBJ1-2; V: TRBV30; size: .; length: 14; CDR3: CAWSVVGAGDGYTF
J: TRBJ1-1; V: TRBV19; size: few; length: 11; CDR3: CASSMRSEAFF
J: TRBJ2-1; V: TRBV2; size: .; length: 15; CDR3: CASSDLAGQYNEQFF
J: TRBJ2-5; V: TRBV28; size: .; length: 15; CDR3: CASSFGRALQETQYF
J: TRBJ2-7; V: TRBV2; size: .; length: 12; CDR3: CASSRTGDWEYF
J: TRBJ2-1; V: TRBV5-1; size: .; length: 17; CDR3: CASAITGSIGSNNEQFF
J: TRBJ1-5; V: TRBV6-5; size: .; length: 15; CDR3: CASRPPGAVNQPQHF
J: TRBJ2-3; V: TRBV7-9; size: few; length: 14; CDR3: CASSNGLAADTQYF
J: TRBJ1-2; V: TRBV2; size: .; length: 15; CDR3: CASSEARSQVQGYTF
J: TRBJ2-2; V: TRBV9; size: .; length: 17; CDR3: CASSVSQRATNTGELFF
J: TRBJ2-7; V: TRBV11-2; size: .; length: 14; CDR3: CASSLVGLADEQYF
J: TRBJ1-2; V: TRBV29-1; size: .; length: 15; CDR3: CSVEDRVSEGDGYTF
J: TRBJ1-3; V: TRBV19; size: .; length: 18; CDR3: CASGSGSPPADPGNTIYF
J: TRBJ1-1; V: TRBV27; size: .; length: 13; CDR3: CAIPPGGATEAFF
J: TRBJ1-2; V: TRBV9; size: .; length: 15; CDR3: CASSMTGGVVRGYTF
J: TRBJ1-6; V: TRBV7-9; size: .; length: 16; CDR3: CASSLSGRQGSSPLHF
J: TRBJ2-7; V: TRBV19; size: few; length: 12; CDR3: CASSQLGQALGF
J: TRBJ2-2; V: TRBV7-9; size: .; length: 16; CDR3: CASSLLQGWRTGELFF
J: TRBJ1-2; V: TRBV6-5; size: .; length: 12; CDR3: CASRRGGYGYTF
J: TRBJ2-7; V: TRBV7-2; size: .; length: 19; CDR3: CASSLDWGLAGGPTYEQYF
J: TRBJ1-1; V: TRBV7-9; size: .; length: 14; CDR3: CASSLAREETEAFF
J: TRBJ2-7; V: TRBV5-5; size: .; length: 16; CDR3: CASSFGPTGDPYEQYF
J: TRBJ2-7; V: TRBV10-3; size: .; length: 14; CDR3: CAILNPGTGYEQYF
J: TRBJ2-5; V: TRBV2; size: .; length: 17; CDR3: CASSAILVLAETETQYF
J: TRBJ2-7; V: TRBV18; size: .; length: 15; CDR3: CASSPESVVSYEQYF
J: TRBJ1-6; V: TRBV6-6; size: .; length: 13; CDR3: CATDRGGYSPLHF
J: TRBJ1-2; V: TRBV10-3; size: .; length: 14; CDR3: CATTKDRTNYGYTF
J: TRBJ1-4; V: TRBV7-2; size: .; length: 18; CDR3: CASSLGRDRFLFREKLFF
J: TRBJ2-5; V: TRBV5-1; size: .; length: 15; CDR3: CASSHLQGYQETQYF
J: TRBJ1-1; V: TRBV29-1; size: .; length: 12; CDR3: CSVEEGGRGAFF
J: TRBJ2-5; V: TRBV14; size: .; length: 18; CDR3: CASSQEVTGGGIQETQYF
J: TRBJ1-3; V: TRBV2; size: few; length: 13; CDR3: CASTSRSGNTIYF
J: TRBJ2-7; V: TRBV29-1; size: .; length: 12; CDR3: CSVDLWGREQYF
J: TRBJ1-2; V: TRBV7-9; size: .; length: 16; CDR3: CASSLIGQGTNYGYTF
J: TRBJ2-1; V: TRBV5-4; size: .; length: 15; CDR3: CASSLDAGGLNEQFF
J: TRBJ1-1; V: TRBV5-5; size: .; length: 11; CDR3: CASQGGAEAFF
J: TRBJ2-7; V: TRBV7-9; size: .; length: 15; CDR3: CASSSRTSGSYEQYF
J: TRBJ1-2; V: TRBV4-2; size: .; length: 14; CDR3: CASSQETKAGGYTF
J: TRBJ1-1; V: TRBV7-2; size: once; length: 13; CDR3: CASSQRTVLEAFF
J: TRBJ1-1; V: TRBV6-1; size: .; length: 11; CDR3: CASSAGTEAFF